Presented here are 27 T cell receptor beta chains from one specimen sequenced in a study of cytotoxic CD8 clonotypes in ibrutinib-treated CLL. Clones were sequenced by immunoSEQ multiplex PCR, and TCRdb holds only the in-frame ones, with some missing. The sample gives 150,000 or so clones, roughly three quarters of which show up once; around 4.9% is in the top ten. Sequenced here: PBMCs, sampled after 24 months of ibrutinib treatment. These receptors all stem from a human donor with chronic lymphocytic leukemia.

This clone was seen a single time. J is TRBJ1-5 and V is TRBV7-2; D is undetermined. The V gene's germline CDR1 is SGHTA and CDR2 FQGNSA. Deletions cut 5 bases from V and 11 bases from J, with 16 bases between. The CDR3 is 13 amino acids. For the CDR3, the DNA is TGTGCCAGCAGCCCCGCGGCAGGAGGGTCCCAGCATTTT. Its protein product is CASSPAAGGSQHF.

This clone was seen a few times. V gene TRBV7-7 combines with J gene TRBJ2-2; TRBD2 matches at 7 bases. After removal of 10 bases from V and 4 bases from J, the junction contained 6 bases not matched to a gene. From germline, CDR1 is SSHAT and CDR2 FNYEAQ (reference sequence). The CDR3 covers 13 residues. The CDR3 here is CATQAGTTGELFF. CDR3 nucleotide sequence: TGTGCCACTCAAGCGGGAACCACCGGGGAGCTGTTTTTT.

This chain joins TRBV18 and TRBJ1-2; D unresolved. Germline values: CDR1 KGHSH, CDR2 LQKENI. The CDR3 consists of 14 residues. V lost 6 bases, J lost 2 bases, and 13 bases lay in between. The CDR3 spells CASSLIRENYGYTF. CDR3 coding DNA: TGTGCCAGCTCCCTCATCCGGGAGAACTATGGCTACACCTTC.

The rearrangement links TRBV30 to TRBJ1-2, with a tentative D call TRBD1 (6 bases). From germline, CDR1 is GTSNPN and CDR2 SVGIG (reference sequence). The V gene lost 0 bases and the J gene lost 6 bases, with 8 bases spanning the gap. This CDR3 is built from 12 residues. The CDR3: CAWSVQGDGYTF. In DNA, the CDR3 is TGTGCCTGGAGTGTACAGGGAGATGGCTACACCTTC.

The chain is built from TRBV7-3 and TRBJ2-2; weak D call: TRBD2 (6 bases). This CDR3 region has 14 residues. The germline V and J ends were trimmed by 4 bases and 6 bases, with 12 bases remaining between them. Germline loops: CDR1 SGHTA, CDR2 FQGTGA. DNA for the CDR3: TGTGCCAGCAGCTCCGAGGCGGGGCCCGGGGAGCTGTTTTTT. Encoded protein: CASSSEAGPGELFF.

The table lists this clone with a few counts. The CDR3 loop is CAWAPGGRGEKLFF. The CDR3 nucleotides read TGTGCCTGGGCCCCAGGGGGCCGGGGTGAAAAACTGTTTTTT. The J gene is TRBJ1-4, the V gene TRBV28; 8 bases agree with TRBD1. The V segment lost 11 bases and the J segment 7 bases; nucleotides outside the gene matches: 12. The length of the CDR3 is 14 residues. Germline V lookup: CDR1 MDHEN, CDR2 SYDVKM.

The rearrangement joins TRBV6-6 to TRBJ2-3; TRBD1 matches 8 bases. The CDR3 has 15 amino acids. Losses at the gene ends were 2 bases for V and 3 bases for J; bases not matched to a gene: 4. CDR1 and CDR2 from the germline V gene are MNHNY and SVGAGI (reference sequence). CDR3 region: CASSYTTGGTDTQYF. The CDR3 region has the DNA TGTGCCAGCAGTTACACCACAGGGGGGACAGATACGCAGTATTTT.

This clone is a singleton in its sample. The V and J genes are TRBV18 and TRBJ2-7; no clear D gene. The CDR3 loop spans 14 amino acids. In germline, CDR1 is KGHSH, CDR2 LQKENI. With 3 bases removed from V and 9 bases from J, the gap between germline ends came to 18 bases. The DNA of the CDR3 is TGTGCCAGCTCACCGGGCGACCTTTCCCCTGGGCAGTACTTC. Protein product: CASSPGDLSPGQYF.

This rearrangement joins TRBV11-2 to TRBJ1-2; weak D call: TRBD1 (5 bases). Trimming cost V 4 bases and J 5 bases, with 14 bases left between them. CDR1 SGHAT and CDR2 FQNNGV come from the germline V gene. The CDR3 is made up of 14 amino acids. The CDR3 loop reads CASSSPQGGYGYTF. The CDR3 DNA sequence: TGTGCCAGCAGCTCACCGCAGGGAGGATATGGCTACACCTTC. The full variable domain, in which reference TRBV11-2 and TRBJ1-2 provide the parts outside the CDR3, is EAGVAQSPRYKIIEKRQSVAFWCNPISGHATLYWYQQILGQGPKLLIQFQNNGVVDDSQLPKDRFSAERLKGVDSTLKIQPAKLEDSAVYLCASSSPQGGYGYTFGSGTRLTVV.

The V and J genes are TRBV4-1 and TRBJ2-3; 10 bases line up with TRBD2. The V gene's germline CDR1 is MGHRA and CDR2 YSYEKL. The CDR3 totals 18 residues. V gave up 0 bases and J gave up 2 bases; unmatched junction bases: 8. The DNA of the CDR3 is TGCGCCAGCAGCCAAGAGGGGCTAGCGGGGGACACCACAGATACGCAGTATTTT. It yields the protein CASSQEGLAGDTTDTQYF.

The chain employs TRBV7-9 and TRBJ1-6; 8 bases agree with TRBD1. The germline gives CDR1 SEHNR, CDR2 FQNEAQ (reference sequence). J lost 9 bases, V lost 5 bases, and 9 bases had no gene match. CDR3 length equals 15 residues. The CDR3 spells CASSRPTGAVSPLHF. The CDR3 DNA follows: TGTGCCAGCAGCCGCCCGACAGGGGCTGTTTCACCCCTCCACTTT.

This clone was found once. The chain carries TRBV5-4 and TRBJ1-2; D possibly corresponds to TRBD1 (5 bases). With 4 bases removed from V and 3 bases from J, the gap between germline ends came to 16 bases. This CDR3 region has 15 residues. The germline V gene has CDR1 SGHNT and CDR2 YYREEE (reference sequence). The DNA of the CDR3 is TGTGCCAGCAGCGCCTCCCTTGGGGGAGACTATGGCTACACCTTC. The encoded protein is CASSASLGGDYGYTF.

This clone was detected ten times or more. The chain is built from TRBV19 and TRBJ1-2; tentative D call: TRBD1 (5 bases). V was shortened by 7 bases and J by 2 bases, with 14 bases between the two germline ends. The CDR3 runs 14 residues. In germline, CDR1 is LNHDA, CDR2 SQIVND (reference sequence). CDR3 residues: CASTGGAANYGYTF. CDR3 coding DNA: TGTGCCAGTACGGGCGGGGCGGCAAACTATGGCTACACCTTC.

The chain carries TRBV11-2 and TRBJ2-2, with D possibly being TRBD1 or TRBD2 (5 bases each). CDR3 size: 14 residues. Trimming removed 6 bases at V and 4 bases at J, with 12 bases between. From germline, CDR1 is SGHAT and CDR2 FQNNGV. The CDR3 here is CASSLGPSTGELFF. In DNA, the CDR3 is TGTGCCAGCAGTTTGGGACCCAGCACCGGGGAGCTGTTTTTT. Complete variable domain (other parts from reference TRBV11-2 and TRBJ2-2): EAGVAQSPRYKIIEKRQSVAFWCNPISGHATLYWYQQILGQGPKLLIQFQNNGVVDDSQLPKDRFSAERLKGVDSTLKIQPAKLEDSAVYLCASSLGPSTGELFFGEGSRLTVL.

This clone was seen once. The chain employs TRBV7-9 and TRBJ2-3; perhaps TRBD2 as D (5 bases). The ends were cut back, 1 base at V and 3 bases at J, with 5 bases in the middle. Germline assignment: CDR1 SEHNR and CDR2 FQNEAQ (reference sequence). The CDR3 length is 13 residues. As DNA, the CDR3 is TGTGCCAGCAGCTTAGGGGAGACAGATACGCAGTATTTT. Translating it yields CASSLGETDTQYF. Variable domain in full (rest from reference TRBV7-9 and TRBJ2-3): DTGVSQNPRHKITKRGQNVTFRCDPISEHNRLYWYRQTLGQGPEFLTYFQNEAQLEKSRLLSDRFSAERPKGSFSTLEIQRTEQGDSAMYLCASSLGETDTQYFGPGTRLTVL.

V gene TRBV7-9 combines with J gene TRBJ1-2; TRBD1 might be the D (5 bases). CDR3 length: 13 residues. Germline V gene data show CDR1 as SEHNR and CDR2 as FQNEAQ (reference sequence). The V and J ends lost 5 bases and 4 bases respectively, with 11 bases between them. Here the CDR3 DNA reads TGTGCCAGCAGCCCCACCGGGACCTATGGCTACACCTTC. Translated: CASSPTGTYGYTF. The full variable domain, its missing parts supplied by reference TRBV7-9 and TRBJ1-2, is DTGVSQNPRHKITKRGQNVTFRCDPISEHNRLYWYRQTLGQGPEFLTYFQNEAQLEKSRLLSDRFSAERPKGSFSTLEIQRTEQGDSAMYLCASSPTGTYGYTFGSGTRLTVV.

The V gene is TRBV15, the J gene TRBJ2-7; 8 bases are a match to TRBD1. J gave up 7 bases and V 7 bases, and 9 bases lay outside the gene matches. The CDR3 is 13 residues long. CDR1 and CDR2 (germline): LNHNV, YYDKDF (reference sequence). The CDR3 bases are TGTGCCACCACCGCGCAGGGGGCCGGGGAGCAGTACTTC. It codes for CATTAQGAGEQYF.

The chain links TRBV7-9 to TRBJ2-1; 7 nucleotides line up with TRBD1. V lost 5 bases to trimming and J lost 10 bases; unmatched junction nucleotides: 5. The CDR3 length is 12 residues. Germline CDR1 is SEHNR and CDR2 is FQNEAQ (reference sequence). This CDR3 reads CASSETGIEQFF. The CDR3 nucleotides are TGTGCCAGCAGCGAGACAGGGATAGAGCAGTTCTTC.

The V call is TRBV7-9, the J call TRBJ2-5, with a possible D match to TRBD1 (6 bases). The CDR3 consists of 15 residues. The V gene lost 5 bases and the J gene lost 5 bases, with 18 bases spanning the gap. Germline CDR1 and CDR2: SEHNR and FQNEAQ (reference sequence). The CDR3 is CASSNRQVGLETQYF. As DNA, the CDR3 is TGTGCCAGCAGCAACCGACAGGTGGGCTTGGAGACCCAGTACTTC.

The chain is built from TRBV18 and TRBJ1-1, with D possibly being TRBD1 (5 bases). The CDR3 contains 15 residues. Germline values: CDR1 KGHSH, CDR2 LQKENI. With 6 bases removed from V and 4 bases from J, the gap between germline ends came to 18 bases. The CDR3 DNA follows: TGTGCCAGCTCCACTACGGGGGGAGAGGGCACTGAAGCTTTCTTT. Residues: CASSTTGGEGTEAFF.

J is TRBJ2-2 and V is TRBV5-4; D is perhaps TRBD1 (6 bases). The germline gives CDR1 SGHNT, CDR2 YYREEE (reference sequence). Trimming removed 2 bases at V and 2 bases at J, with 10 bases between. CDR3 size: 15 residues. The CDR3 sequence is CASSFDGTNTGELFF. CDR3 bases: TGTGCCAGCAGCTTCGACGGGACAAACACCGGGGAGCTGTTTTTT.

In its sample, this clone was seen a few times. The V and J genes are TRBV10-2 and TRBJ1-4, with 7 bases fitting TRBD1. The CDR3 totals 15 residues. V lost 4 bases to trimming and J lost 5 bases; unmatched junction nucleotides: 7. Germline V gene lookup returns CDR1 WSHSY and CDR2 SAAADI. CDR3 sequence (DNA): TGCGCCAGCAGTGCCAGACAGGGATCGAATGAAAAACTGTTTTTT. This sequence encodes CASSARQGSNEKLFF.

This chain uses TRBV5-1 with TRBJ2-5; D is unresolved. Germline V gives CDR1 SGHRS, CDR2 YFSETQ. This CDR3 contains 15 residues. Trimming stripped 1 base from V and 0 bases from J, with 10 bases between. For the CDR3, the DNA is TGCGCCAGCAGCTTGAAGGCGGACGACCAAGAGACCCAGTACTTC. It translates to CASSLKADDQETQYF. The full variable domain, in which reference TRBV5-1 and TRBJ2-5 provide the parts outside the CDR3, is KAGVTQTPRYLIKTRGQQVTLSCSPISGHRSVSWYQQTPGQGLQFLFEYFSETQRNKGNFPGRFSGRQFSNSRSEMNVSTLELGDSALYLCASSLKADDQETQYFGPGTRLLVL.

The chain is built from TRBV4-3 and TRBJ1-2; D uncertain. Trimming shortened V by 0 bases and J by 8 bases, and 13 bases separated the two germline ends. The CDR3 sequence is 14 residues long. CDR1 is LGHNA, CDR2 YSLEER, per germline. CDR3 amino acids: CASSQDGGVGGYTF. For the CDR3, the DNA is TGCGCCAGCAGCCAAGATGGCGGGGTTGGGGGCTACACCTTC.

The chain is built from TRBV5-6 and TRBJ2-5; D uncertain. Germline CDR1 reads SGHDT; CDR2 reads YYEEEE. The V end was cut by 5 bases, the J end by 0 bases, with 17 bases between. CDR3 length: 16 amino acids. In DNA form, the CDR3 reads TGTGCCAGCAGTCCATCCCCCATGGAGTACCAAGAGACCCAGTACTTC. It codes for CASSPSPMEYQETQYF.

The J gene is TRBJ2-5, the V gene TRBV6-6, with TRBD2 matching over 9 bases. CDR1 and CDR2 (germline): MNHNY, SVGAGI (reference sequence). J gave up 4 bases and V 5 bases, and 11 bases lay outside the gene matches. This CDR3 is 16 amino acids long. CDR3 sequence reads: CASSQRRTAGGETQYF. CDR3 DNA sequence: TGTGCCAGCAGTCAACGACGGACAGCGGGAGGAGAGACCCAGTACTTC.

The rearrangement uses TRBV6-1 and TRBJ1-2, with 9 bases identical to TRBD1. This CDR3 comprises 14 residues. Per the germline V gene, CDR1 is MNHNS and CDR2 is SASEGT. J gave up 10 bases and V 6 bases, and 12 bases lay outside the gene matches. The CDR3 sequence is CASRPPGQGPHYTF. The CDR3 DNA is TGTGCCAGCAGGCCCCCGGGACAGGGACCCCACTACACCTTC.